A single sample is the source of the 2 T cell receptor beta chains below, sequenced in a study of blood T cell repertoires in COVID-19. The method was immunoSEQ multiplex PCR; TCRdb's version includes in-frame clones alone and lacks a portion of them. The table lists roughly 78,000 clones, more than 75% of them singletons. Sequenced input: peripheral blood. These receptors were obtained from a woman aged 55-69 years with acute or convalescent COVID-19.

The chain carries TRBV9 and TRBJ2-1; no reliable D call. The germline gives CDR1 SGDLS, CDR2 YYNGEE. V lost 2 bases to trimming and J lost 8 bases, with 17 bases between them. The CDR3 has 15 residues. CDR3 region: CASSVRLVPNDEQFF. The DNA of the CDR3 is TGTGCCAGCAGCGTGAGGCTGGTCCCGAACGATGAGCAGTTCTTC. The full variable domain, its missing parts supplied by reference TRBV9 and TRBJ2-1, is DSGVTQTPKHLITATGQRVTLRCSPRSGDLSVYWYQQSLDQGLQFLIQYYNGEERAKGNILERFSAQQFPDLHSELNLSSLELGDSALYFCASSVRLVPNDEQFFGPGTRLTVL.

This clone showed up just a few times. The chain is built from TRBV3-1 (or the pseudogene TRBV3-2) and TRBJ1-6; no clear D. The V end lost 0 bases, the J end lost 6 bases, and 6 bases lay between the germline ends. Germline V gene data show CDR1 as LGHDT and CDR2 as YNNKEL (reference sequence). CDR3 length: 14 amino acids. The CDR3 loop is CASSQEVLNSPLHF. Here the CDR3 DNA reads TGTGCCAGCAGCCAAGAGGTACTTAATTCACCCCTCCACTTT.